In this sample, the clone carrying this T cell receptor beta chain turned up a few times. The data originate from a study of blood T cells in healthy people across ages. For the second PCR, which ran for about 7 to 12 cycles, a sample-barcoded 5' primer and a J-beta primer mix were used. One entry per CDR3 protein, called by TCRdb with MiXCR from the 5' RACE reads. The table has around 1,000,000 distinct CDR3 sequences, around two fifths seen once; the top ten hold around 14%. Roughly 10 milliliters of peripheral blood were drawn from each donor. Sequencing used blood. This receptor was obtained from a man younger than 35 in good health.

The DNA of the CDR3 is TGCAGCTCAAGGGCAAGAACTAACTATGGCTACACCTTC. Amino acids: CSSRARTNYGYTF. This chain links TRBV20-1 with TRBJ1-2, with unresolved D. CDR1 and CDR2 (germline): DFQATT, SNEGSKA (reference sequence). The CDR3 contains 13 residues.